Detailed here is one TCR beta chain. CD45RO-negative, CCR7-selected cells formed the naive CD8 fraction, which excluded terminally differentiated effector memory CD45RA+ cells. This sample was taken from a study of shared clonotypes between healthy human individuals. This CDR3 region has 15 residues. V was trimmed by 2 bases and J by 2 bases, leaving 13 bases between them. Germline V gene data show CDR1 as MNHEY and CDR2 as SMNVEV (reference sequence). Every immunoSEQ plate was one replicate of a subset's evenly spread DNA. In the authors' workflow: Sequence data from immunoSEQ were junction-only and lacked quality scores; consequently, filtering differed. Produced via immunoSEQ multiplex PCR; TCRdb's table is partial and in-frame only. Clone size and V and J calls were adopted from that table, with D and trimming inferred from the DNA. The sample has some 2 million clones, about 95% seen once.

Sequences were obtained from naive CD8+ T cells sorted from blood. V and J are TRBV27 and TRBJ2-7; D possibly corresponds to TRBD2 (5 bases). The sequence was collected from a young man in good health. CDR3 loop: CASSLSGSGTYEQYF. CDR3 nucleotides: TGTGCCAGCAGTTTAAGTGGGAGTGGTACCTACGAGCAGTACTTC.